This T cell receptor beta chain came from a study of blood T cell repertoires in COVID-19. The overall study: Donors in the United States, Italy and Spain gave samples during acute or convalescent COVID-19. From T cells, B-cell-depleted T cells, or PBMCs came the material, which was cDNA or gDNA.

V was clipped by 6 bases and J by 2 bases; unmatched bases: 3. CDR1 and CDR2 from the germline V gene are MNHEY and SVGAGI. The CDR3 sequence is 13 residues long. In the original analysis: Quantification of nucleated cells was approximated via reference gene primer amplification. Assay: immunoSEQ multiplex PCR; the TCRdb copy retains only in-frame clones and omits some. V, J and clone size are those of that table, while D and trimming were read from the DNA. The data hold 94,000 or so clones, with roughly 82% observed a single time. Specimen: peripheral blood. The rearrangement joins TRBV6-5 to TRBJ2-5; 7 bases are a match to TRBD1. The source is a man aged 55 to 69 with acute or convalescent COVID-19. The CDR3 is CASRPGQQETQYF. In DNA form, the CDR3 reads TGTGCCAGCAGACCGGGACAGCAAGAGACCCAGTACTTC.